These 5 T cell receptor beta chains were sequenced from one sample in a study of shared clonotypes between healthy human individuals. CD45RO-negative CD8 cells positively selected for CCR7 made up the naive population, which excluded terminally differentiated effector memory CD45RA+ cells. The assay was immunoSEQ multiplex PCR, and TCRdb's table has in-frame clones only and misses some. This repertoire shows about 2 million clones, less than 95% found once; its top ten account for 0.85% to 1.3%. Sequenced: naive CD8+ T cells sorted from blood. The source is a man in his late teens or twenties in good health.

The chain couples TRBV27 to TRBJ2-5; 9 bases align to TRBD2. The CDR3 totals 14 residues. V trimming: 10 bases; J trimming: 4 bases; junction bases outside the gene matches: 10. Per germline, CDR1 MNHEY and CDR2 SMNVEV (reference sequence). The CDR3 sequence: CATCERGATETQYF. The CDR3 nucleotides are TGTGCCACCTGTGAGCGGGGGGCCACAGAGACCCAGTACTTC.

The gene calls are TRBV27 and TRBJ1-4; 7 positions match TRBD1. The germline CDR1 and CDR2 sequences are MNHEY and SMNVEV (reference sequence). V dropped 2 bases and J dropped 4; count of bases not matched to a gene: 4. This CDR3 contains 15 residues. The CDR3 DNA reads TGTGCCAGCAGTTTAAGGGGGCGGAATAATGAAAAACTGTTTTTT. It translates to CASSLRGRNNEKLFF.

The genes are TRBV2 and TRBJ2-1, with 16 positions matching TRBD2. The trim removed 5 bases at V and 6 bases at J, leaving 4 bases unmatched. Germline CDR1 is SNHLY and CDR2 is FYNNEI. The CDR3 has 16 residues. The CDR3 loop is CASSPGLAGGPNEQFF. CDR3 coding DNA: TGTGCCAGCAGTCCGGGACTAGCGGGAGGGCCCAATGAGCAGTTCTTC.

The chain is built from TRBV9 and TRBJ1-5, with TRBD1 identical over 7 bases. CDR3 length equals 13 residues. Germline CDR1 and CDR2: SGDLS and YYNGEE. V was clipped by 4 bases and J by 6 bases; unmatched bases: 4. The DNA of the CDR3 is TGTGCCAGCAGCCTAGGGGGCGGTCAGCCCCAGCATTTT. This gives the protein CASSLGGGQPQHF.

This clone was found once. The genes are TRBV7-9 and TRBJ1-4; the D gene is possibly TRBD1 (5 bases). V lost 5 bases, J lost 7 bases, and 20 bases lay in between. CDR1 SEHNR and CDR2 FQNEAQ come from the germline V gene (reference sequence). The CDR3 has 16 residues. In DNA, the CDR3 is TGTGCCAGCAGCAAACCCGGGGCTGCCCTGGGTGAAAAACTGTTTTTT. This translates into CASSKPGAALGEKLFF.